The source of this T cell receptor (beta chain) is a study of T-cell memory formation after mild COVID-19. This clonotype showed up just a few times. What it binds is unknown. CDR3 size: 12 residues. V was pared by 3 bases and J by 6 bases, with 9 bases between. Germline V gene sequence: CDR1 LGHNA, CDR2 YNFKEQ. MiXCR, applied by TCRdb to the 5' RACE reads, yields one record per CDR3 protein. The repertoire holds fewer than 250,000 distinct CDR3 sequences, 27% seen once, with over 10% in the top ten. Study-level findings and limits: A second wave expanding day 15 to 37 was CD4+-biased; contracting clones were balanced. Within pre-infection memory, some responding clones were found, suggesting cross-reactive memory joined. There was no confirmation that second-wave clones peaking on day 37 were SARS-CoV-2 specific.

The J gene is TRBJ2-7, the V gene TRBV4-2; D is unresolved. The specimen sequenced was PBMCs or a T cell subset sorted from them (not recorded which). This clonotype was obtained from an adult woman who had mild COVID-19 (a few samples of this study predate the infection). Cell type and time point are not known. CDR3 DNA: TGTGCCAGCAGCCACCTCAGAGGCGAGCAGTACTTC. Translating gives CASSHLRGEQYF.